Listed below are T cell receptor beta chains from one sample, sequenced in a study of prognosis after radiotherapy for stage I lung cancer. TCRdb reanalysed the multiplex PCR reads using MiXCR and keeps one entry per CDR3 protein. This sample has approximately 51,000 distinct CDR3 sequences, with about 37% found just once. The material sequenced was PBMCs, taken before or after stereotactic body radiation therapy (not recorded which). The receptors originated from a donor aged 50 or older with non-small cell lung cancer. Both conserved end residues are part of each CDR3. D genes are given only for firm matches. Clone sizes are given selectively: once, few, many, or a class where the clone is expanded.

.	TRBV4-3	TRBJ2-6	many	CASSQGLDRPLSGANVLTF	TGCGCCAGCAGCCAAGGCCTGGACAGACCGCTCTCTGGGGCCAACGTCCTGACTTTC
.	TRBV6-2/TRBV6-3	TRBJ2-6	.	CASTDSPLDFSGAKVLTF	TGTGCCAGCACCGACAGCCCTCTAGACTTTTCTGGGGCCAAAGTACTGACTTTC
TRBD2	TRBV5-5	TRBJ2-2	many	CASSTGPWRGSGEAGELFF	TGTGCCAGCAGCACCGGACCCTGGAGGGGTAGCGGGGAAGCCGGGGAGCTGTTTTTT
.	TRBV28	TRBJ1-2	many	CASSFSYLSASGYTF	TGTGCCAGCAGTTTTAGTTATTTGTCGGCGTCCGGCTACACCTTC
.	TRBV27	TRBJ2-7	many	CASSSQGGWDEQYF	TGTGCCAGCAGTTCTCAAGGGGGATGGGACGAGCAGTACTTC
.	TRBV20-1	TRBJ2-3	many	CSAISSGDTQYF	TGCAGTGCTATTAGTTCCGGAGATACGCAGTATTTT
.	TRBV3-1	TRBJ2-2	.	CASIQGVWELFF	TGTGCCAGCATCCAAGGTGTCTGGGAGCTGTTTTTT
TRBD2	TRBV24-1	TRBJ2-5	many	CATYLAGGKGETQYF	TGTGCCACTTATCTAGCGGGAGGGAAGGGAGAGACCCAGTACTTC
.	TRBV6-1	TRBJ2-7	many	CASSRQAAYEQYF	TGTGCCAGCAGTCGACAGGCCGCCTACGAGCAGTACTTC
.	TRBV7-2	TRBJ2-1	many	CASSLPPSRAQFF	TGTGCCAGCAGCTTACCTCCGTCGAGGGCGCAGTTCTTC